The clone carrying this T cell receptor (beta chain) showed up many times. Its antigen remains unidentified. The sample comes from a study of identical twins. Trimming took 4 bases from V and 10 from J, leaving 19 bases between them. Per germline, CDR1 LGHDT and CDR2 YNNKEL (reference sequence). The CDR3 consists of 14 residues. Carrying unique molecular identifiers, the cDNA also gained a universal primer site through template switching. MiXCR, run by TCRdb on the 5' RACE reads, gives a single entry per CDR3 protein. Of 750,000 to 950,000 distinct CDR3 sequences listed, 9% to 15% were seen once; the top ten hold around 1.5%. Study-wide points: Fewer insertions characterized abundant cord blood beta clonotypes, whereas memory repertoires showed none.

The sample also formed part of further work on yellow fever vaccine responses in identical twins. That work adds: The authors reported partly convergent, partly personalized vaccine responses in identical twins.

The material sequenced was PBMCs. The receptor comes from a woman under 30 in good health. This chain connects TRBV3-1 to TRBJ1-1; D is ambiguous. CDR3 nucleotide sequence: TGTGCCAGCAGCCCGGACCCCAGAGTGCGAGTAGCTTTCTTT. Protein sequence: CASSPDPRVRVAFF.